This entry describes one T cell receptor beta chain. Its antigen is unidentified. What was sequenced were expressed TCRB transcripts, since all of the isolated RNA had been reverse transcribed. Libraries were prepared by immunoSEQ multiplex PCR; TCRdb keeps only in-frame clonotypes and omits some of them. In the table there are about 360,000 clones, over 10% of which are singletons. These data belong to a study of beta chain features in type 1 diabetes. As for the study in general: The study found patients and healthy donors alike in age, gender and cell yields. Sorted cells, 90 million to 120 million in number, were examined across all samples. General study results and limits: The study found fewer insertions and more deletions at VDJ junctions in type 1 diabetes patients.

It was via CD45RO/CCR7/CD25/CD127/CD95/CD27 that CD4+ naive, central memory, regulatory and stem cell-like memory cells were sorted. This TCR was recovered from a young man in good health. The sequenced sample consisted of naive CD4+ T cells from blood.

Written as DNA, the CDR3 is TGTGCCTGGAACACGAGGGGGACTGAAGCTTTCTTT. It codes for CAWNTRGTEAFF. This chain joins TRBV30 and TRBJ1-1; D is possibly TRBD1 (6 bases). The CDR3 spans 12 residues. Trimming left V 4 bases short and J 5 bases short, with 11 bases between. Germline assignment: CDR1 GTSNPN and CDR2 SVGIG (reference sequence).